This paragraph covers one TCR beta chain sequence. In its sample, this clonotype was seen many times. What this receptor recognizes is not known. The record has no base qualities; no much larger clone is one base away. The record originates from a study of CD8 T cells in ankylosing spondylitis listed by TCRdb under 2017. For context, the study as a whole: T cell receptor beta repertoires were profiled in healthy donors and ankylosing spondylitis patients so that disease-linked TCR variants could be found. Samples of peripheral blood were taken, and for ankylosing spondylitis patients, synovial fluid was collected as well. The full study cohort was made up of roughly 25 ankylosing spondylitis patients and around 100 healthy donors. Broader findings and caveats from the paper: The disease-linked clones were reported to be significantly enriched in matched synovial fluid samples from ankylosing spondylitis patients. Some motif variants were previously reported in synovial fluid and blood of reactive arthritis patients, suggesting common disease-initiation mechanisms. Blood from ankylosing spondylitis patients appeared to be characterized by a TCR beta motif made up of seven or eight highly homologous amino acid variants. The disease-linked clones had a CD8+ phenotype and were found at relatively low frequencies in peripheral blood.

This sample was sequenced with an Illumina HiSeq 2500. Quantitative 5'-RACE with molecular barcodes was used to prepare TCR beta libraries. Under the source paper's analysis protocol: To identify disease-linked TCR variants, a new computational method was used, one built on a probabilistic model of VDJ rearrangement. Using fastp trimming at Q25 and MiXCR clonotype assembly, TCRdb reanalyzed the public sequencing data and kept in-frame beta chains. Rows merge per CDR3 protein into single entries with the most common DNA and genes. TCRdb, not the authors, supplied the V and J calls. In this sample the table shows around 220,000 distinct CDR3 sequences, about 10% of which occur a single time. Jointly, the top ten make up less than 25% of the sample. V and J lose 3 bases and 6 bases, and a span of 8 bases separates them. The CDR3 goes from the cysteine to the phenylalanine over 13 residues. CDR3 DNA only is kept here, 39 bases in frame from base 1.

What was sequenced was blood, either unsorted or a sorted T cell fraction (not recorded which). The source is a male donor with ankylosing spondylitis or in good health (not recorded which). Recombination linked TRBV12-3 or TRBV12-4 to TRBJ2-2, with the D gene not confidently named. Read as DNA, the sequence is TGTGCCAGCAGTTTTTCGGTGTCCGGGGAGCTGTTTTTT. This yields the protein CASSFSVSGELFF.